The 25 T cell receptor beta chains listed next were all sequenced from one sample in a study of T cells in localized non-small cell lung cancer (dated by TCRdb to about 2020). Libraries were built with the immunoSEQ multiplex PCR assay. In TCRdb, the immuneACCESS table is reduced to in-frame sequences with V and J assigned. These tables do not hold every clone; where another copy was compared, an unresolved V gene accounts for under half, and the others remain unexplained. The sample table contains fewer than 90,000 clones; only one count was recorded for approximately 84% of them. The top ten hold approximately 2.8% of the sample. This specimen was peripheral blood, taken before any cancer treatment. The receptors here all came from a man between 35 and 75 years old with stage I lung adenocarcinoma.

The chain's CDR3 is CASVEQYTDTQYF. In DNA form, the CDR3 reads TGTGCCTCCGTGGAGCAGTACACAGATACGCAGTATTTT. This chain joins TRBV30 and TRBJ2-3; no clear D gene. The germline V and J ends were trimmed by 7 bases and 2 bases, with 13 bases remaining between them. The germline V gene has CDR1 GTSNPN and CDR2 SVGIG (reference sequence). The CDR3 contains 13 residues.

This rearrangement joins TRBV9 to TRBJ2-3, with no clear D. This CDR3 comprises 15 residues. V was clipped by 0 bases and J by 0 bases, with 8 bases between them. Germline CDR1 is SGDLS and CDR2 is YYNGEE. CDR3 nucleotide sequence: TGTGCCAGCAGCGTAGGGGTAGATAGCACAGATACGCAGTATTTT. Protein product: CASSVGVDSTDTQYF.

V usage is TRBV5-6 and J usage is TRBJ1-2; D is undetermined. CDR1 SGHDT and CDR2 YYEEEE come from the germline V gene. Trimming pared 1 base from V and 4 bases from J, leaving 14 bases between. This CDR3 contains 15 residues. The CDR3 loop is CASSLSDLPSYGYTF. The CDR3 DNA sequence: TGTGCCAGCAGCTTGTCGGACCTACCGTCCTATGGCTACACCTTC.

The chain joins TRBV7-2 to TRBJ1-1; perhaps TRBD1 as D (5 bases). V dropped 5 bases and J dropped 4 bases, with 14 bases sitting between them. The CDR3 length is 14 residues. Germline V gene sequence: CDR1 SGHTA, CDR2 FQGNSA. The DNA for the CDR3 is TGTGCCAGCAGCGTACAGGTATCGGGCACTGAAGCTTTCTTT. Translating gives CASSVQVSGTEAFF.

Only a few counts were recorded for this clone. This sequence joins TRBV9 and TRBJ2-3; the D is unclear. The germline CDR1 and CDR2 sequences are SGDLS and YYNGEE. CDR3 length: 14 amino acids. The V gene lost 2 bases and the J gene lost 6 bases, with 13 bases spanning the gap. DNA of the CDR3: TGTGCCAGCAGCGTCGGACCCGCCCCGGATACGCAGTATTTT. This gives the protein CASSVGPAPDTQYF. Full variable domain (outside the CDR3, taken from reference TRBV9 and TRBJ2-3): DSGVTQTPKHLITATGQRVTLRCSPRSGDLSVYWYQQSLDQGLQFLIQYYNGEERAKGNILERFSAQQFPDLHSELNLSSLELGDSALYFCASSVGPAPDTQYFGPGTRLTVL.

This chain connects TRBV9 to TRBJ1-6, with TRBD1 as a possible D gene (5 bases). V gave up 8 bases and J gave up 8 bases, with 11 bases separating them. Germline V gene sequence: CDR1 SGDLS, CDR2 YYNGEE. The CDR3 sequence is 12 residues long. CDR3 amino acids: CASGTDYSPLHF. The CDR3 DNA is TGTGCCAGTGGGACCGATTATTCACCCCTCCACTTT.

In DNA form, the CDR3 reads TGTGCCACCAGCGGTGACTCTCCGAGGGGCTACAATGAGCAGTTCTTC. It specifies CATSGDSPRGYNEQFF. The rearrangement uses TRBV15 and TRBJ2-1; D assignment may be TRBD1 or TRBD2 (5 bases each). Between the trimmed V and J ends, which lost 5 bases and 3 bases, there was a span of 17 bases. From germline, CDR1 is LNHNV and CDR2 YYDKDF (reference sequence). CDR3 size: 16 residues.

This chain links TRBV18 with TRBJ2-7, with 10 bases aligning to TRBD1. The trim removed 3 bases at V and 3 bases at J, leaving 17 bases unmatched. CDR3 size: 19 residues. Germline values: CDR1 KGHSH, CDR2 LQKENI. The CDR3 loop reads CASSPPIKHDRGRFYEQYF. The CDR3, as DNA: TGTGCCAGCTCACCTCCTATTAAGCACGACAGGGGGCGATTCTACGAGCAGTACTTC.

The V and J genes are TRBV7-2 and TRBJ1-1, with 10 bases identical to TRBD1. CDR3 length: 12 amino acids. Germline V gene sequence: CDR1 SGHTA, CDR2 FQGNSA. The junction had 0 bases not matched to a gene; V was cut back by 4 bases and J by 7 bases. This CDR3 reads CASSWDRGEAFF. The CDR3, as DNA: TGTGCCAGCAGCTGGGACAGGGGTGAAGCTTTCTTT.

The chain links TRBV7-3 to TRBJ2-1; 8 nucleotides match TRBD2. J lost 6 bases, V lost 4 bases, and 8 bases had no gene match. The CDR3 extends over 15 amino acids. Germline values: CDR1 SGHTA, CDR2 FQGTGA. The CDR3 DNA reads TGTGCCAGCAGCTCCGGGACTAGTATGGGCAATGAGCAGTTCTTC. The encoded protein is CASSSGTSMGNEQFF.

The J gene is TRBJ2-7, the V gene TRBV6-5; 8 bases are shared with TRBD2. The trim removed 4 bases at V and 3 bases at J, leaving 11 bases unmatched. The CDR3 is 16 residues long. Germline CDR1 reads MNHEY; CDR2 reads SVGAGI. CDR3 DNA sequence: TGTGCCAGCAGTTCCTCTTCCGGGACTAGGAACTACGAGCAGTACTTC. Translating it yields CASSSSSGTRNYEQYF.

The rearrangement links TRBV30 to TRBJ2-7, with D possibly matching TRBD2 (5 bases). The V gene lost 2 bases and the J gene lost 6 bases, with 11 bases spanning the gap. Per germline, CDR1 GTSNPN and CDR2 SVGIG (reference sequence). The CDR3 is 12 residues long. The CDR3 sequence: CAWSSLGSEQYF. CDR3 nucleotide sequence: TGTGCCTGGAGTTCCCTGGGGAGCGAGCAGTACTTC.

The sample holds one count of this clone. CDR3 residues: CASSEWRTGYNEQFF. The CDR3 region has the DNA TGTGCCAGCAGTGAATGGAGGACAGGGTACAATGAGCAGTTCTTC. The V and J genes are TRBV6-1 and TRBJ2-1, with TRBD1 identical over 8 bases. Germline CDR1 and CDR2: MNHNS and SASEGT. The CDR3 covers 15 residues. V shed 2 bases and J 4 bases; nucleotides not matched to a gene: 4.

The chain carries TRBV28 and TRBJ1-2; 9 bases line up with TRBD1. Trimming removed 2 bases from V and 5 bases from J; junction bases left unmatched: 3. Germline assignment: CDR1 MDHEN and CDR2 SYDVKM. This CDR3 has 14 amino acids. The CDR3 DNA reads as TGTGCCAGCAGTTTAACCGGGACAGGGTATGGCTACACCTTC. This translates into CASSLTGTGYGYTF.

V and J are TRBV7-9 and TRBJ2-6; maybe TRBD2 (6 bases). V was shortened by 7 bases and J by 2 bases, with 18 bases between the two germline ends. Germline lookup yields CDR1 SEHNR and CDR2 FQNEAQ (reference sequence). The CDR3 spans 17 residues. The CDR3 DNA follows: TGTGCCAGCACCAACATATTCGGGGGAACTGGGGCCAACGTCCTGACTTTC. Translating gives CASTNIFGGTGANVLTF.

The V gene is TRBV10-3, the J gene TRBJ2-5, with D perhaps matching TRBD1 (5 bases). V was trimmed by 2 bases and J by 2 bases, leaving 9 bases between them. Germline V CDR1 and CDR2: ENHRY, SYGVKD. There are 14 residues in the CDR3. The CDR3 is CAISEPREQETQYF. CDR3 sequence (DNA): TGTGCCATCAGTGAGCCCAGGGAACAAGAGACCCAGTACTTC.

The CDR3 coding sequence is TGTGCCAGCAGTTACAGGGTGGAATCGGCCGGGGAGCTGTTTTTT. Its protein is CASSYRVESAGELFF. V gene TRBV7-8 combines with J gene TRBJ2-2, with D perhaps TRBD1 (6 bases). Trimming shortened V by 6 bases and J by 6 bases, and 17 bases separated the two germline ends. This CDR3 spans 15 amino acids. From germline, CDR1 is SGHVS and CDR2 FQNEAQ.

The chain has TRBV7-2 and TRBJ2-1, with 7 bases lining up with TRBD2. There are 16 residues in the CDR3. The V gene's germline CDR1 is SGHTA and CDR2 FQGNSA. Trimming removed 5 bases from V and 8 bases from J; junction bases left unmatched: 15. The CDR3 coding sequence is TGTGCCAGCAGCCCTCGTGCGCGGGGGTTCCGGGATGAGCAGTTCTTC. This translates into CASSPRARGFRDEQFF.

This clone was observed a handful of times. The rearrangement joins TRBV6-5 to TRBJ2-5; no clear D. Per germline, CDR1 MNHEY and CDR2 SVGAGI. The V end lost 5 bases, the J end lost 5 bases, and 9 bases lay between the germline ends. This CDR3 has 12 amino acids. The CDR3 DNA sequence: TGTGCCAGCAGTGCCACCCCTGAGACCCAGTACTTC. Translating it yields CASSATPETQYF.

V and J are TRBV19 and TRBJ1-1; 8 nucleotides match TRBD1. Germline CDR1 reads LNHDA; CDR2 reads SQIVND (reference sequence). The CDR3 extends over 15 amino acids. Trimming removed 3 bases from V and 4 bases from J; junction bases left unmatched: 7. The CDR3 region is CASSILTGGGTEAFF. CDR3 coding DNA: TGTGCCAGTAGTATCCTAACAGGGGGAGGCACTGAAGCTTTCTTT.

The V call is TRBV6-6, the J call TRBJ2-7, with D perhaps matching TRBD2 (6 bases). V lost 2 bases, J lost 0 bases, and 8 bases lay in between. Germline-derived CDR1 and CDR2 are MNHNY and SVGAGI (reference sequence). The CDR3 covers 14 residues. The CDR3 region has the DNA TGTGCCAGCAGTTACCGACTAGACTCCTACGAGCAGTACTTC. Amino acids: CASSYRLDSYEQYF.

This chain uses TRBV7-9 with TRBJ2-1; 14 positions match TRBD2. Trimming cost V 6 bases and J 0 bases; bases outside gene matches: 7. The CDR3 is made up of 18 amino acids. Looked up from germline, CDR1 is SEHNR and CDR2 is FQNEAQ (reference sequence). CDR3 nucleotide sequence: TGTGCCAGCAGGGGACTAGCGGGAGTTGAGGGCTCCTACAATGAGCAGTTCTTC. Residues: CASRGLAGVEGSYNEQFF.

The rearrangement joins TRBV6-1 to TRBJ1-3; D unresolved. Germline V gene data show CDR1 as MNHNS and CDR2 as SASEGT. V shed 9 bases and J shed 9 bases, with 9 bases lying between them. The CDR3 covers 10 residues. Here the CDR3 DNA reads TGTGCCAGTGGGTCAAGCACCATATATTTT. It translates to CASGSSTIYF.

The genes are TRBV5-5 and TRBJ2-2; 14 nucleotides line up with TRBD2. Trimming removed 5 bases from V and 7 bases from J; junction bases left unmatched: 4. CDR3 length equals 15 residues. CDR1 and CDR2 (germline): SGHKS, YYEKEE (reference sequence). The CDR3 region is CASRGLAGVSGELFF. Written as DNA, the CDR3 is TGTGCCAGCAGGGGACTAGCGGGAGTAAGCGGGGAGCTGTTTTTT.

The chain combines TRBV4-3 with TRBJ2-6; tentative D call: TRBD2 (6 bases). The length of the CDR3 is 19 residues. Germline CDR1 reads LGHNA; CDR2 reads YSLEER. V lost 4 bases and J lost 0, with 19 bases in between. In DNA, the CDR3 is TGCGCCAGCAGCCTAGGGTGGACTGGGACTGTCTCTGGGGCCAACGTCCTGACTTTC. Translation gives CASSLGWTGTVSGANVLTF.